Presented here are 11 T cell receptor beta chains from one specimen sequenced in a study of shared clonotypes between healthy human individuals. Using immunoSEQ multiplex PCR, the repertoire was profiled, and TCRdb retains in-frame clones only, with some absent. Of about 870,000 clones in the sample, 92% were seen once. Selected positively for CCR7 and CD45RO-negative, naive CD8 cells excluded terminally differentiated effector memory CD45RA+ cells. Sequencing input: naive CD8+ T cells sorted from blood. These receptor sequences come from a man younger than 40 in good health.

The V and J genes are TRBV7-9 and TRBJ2-1; a possible D gene is TRBD1 (6 bases). This CDR3 spans 15 amino acids. Trimming took off 7 bases at V and 3 bases at J, with 16 bases between the two ends. Germline lookup yields CDR1 SEHNR and CDR2 FQNEAQ (reference sequence). CDR3 sequence reads: CASKGNRERYNEQFF. In DNA form, the CDR3 reads TGTGCCAGCAAAGGAAACAGGGAGCGCTACAATGAGCAGTTCTTC.

The V gene is TRBV9, the J gene TRBJ2-2; D remains ambiguous. The germline V gene has CDR1 SGDLS and CDR2 YYNGEE. The ends were cut back, 1 base at V and 0 bases at J, with 10 bases in the middle. The CDR3 has 16 residues. DNA for the CDR3: TGTGCCAGCAGCGTAACTCGACACGCGAACACCGGGGAGCTGTTTTTT. Translating gives CASSVTRHANTGELFF.

The V gene is TRBV7-9, the J gene TRBJ1-1; D unresolved. Between the trimmed V and J ends, which lost 5 bases and 1 base, there was a span of 23 bases. The CDR3 totals 18 residues. Germline V gene lookup returns CDR1 SEHNR and CDR2 FQNEAQ (reference sequence). CDR3 in DNA: TGTGCCAGCAGCGGACCCATACGTGGCACCTTAAGGAACACTGAAGCTTTCTTT. It specifies CASSGPIRGTLRNTEAFF.

The rearrangement uses TRBV27 and TRBJ2-1; 12 nucleotides line up with TRBD2. The CDR3 has 14 residues. Unmatched junction bases numbered 5, after V lost 10 bases and J lost 4 bases. CDR1 MNHEY and CDR2 SMNVEV come from the germline V gene (reference sequence). CDR3 coding DNA: TGTGCCACCCAACTAGCGGGAGGATACAATGAGCAGTTCTTC. Protein: CATQLAGGYNEQFF.

The J gene is TRBJ2-1, the V gene TRBV9, with 12 nucleotides matching TRBD2. Losses at the gene ends were 3 bases for V and 9 bases for J; bases not matched to a gene: 4. The length of the CDR3 is 14 residues. Germline lookup yields CDR1 SGDLS and CDR2 YYNGEE. The DNA for the CDR3 is TGTGCCAGCAGCGCTCCTAGCGGGAGGGGTGAGCAGTTCTTC. It translates to CASSAPSGRGEQFF.

The V call is TRBV25-1, the J call TRBJ1-5, with D hard to call. Deletions cut 7 bases from V and 9 bases from J, with 10 bases between. Germline V CDR1 and CDR2: MGHDK, SYGVNS. The CDR3 loop spans 11 amino acids. In DNA, the CDR3 is TGTGCCAGCACTGTCACTGGGCCCCAGCATTTT. The encoded protein is CASTVTGPQHF.

The chain recombines TRBV7-6 with TRBJ1-1; D unclear. V shed 1 base and J shed 11 bases, with 20 bases lying between them. The germline V gene has CDR1 SGHVS and CDR2 FNYEAQ. The CDR3 is 15 amino acids. The CDR3 spells CASSLGGPHRIGAFF. DNA for the CDR3: TGTGCCAGCAGCTTAGGAGGACCCCACCGCATCGGTGCTTTCTTT.

The chain has TRBV27 and TRBJ2-7; the match to TRBD2 covers 8 bases. CDR1 MNHEY and CDR2 SMNVEV come from the germline V gene (reference sequence). The CDR3 runs 15 residues. V lost 3 bases and J lost 2; bases outside the gene matches: 6. The CDR3 DNA reads TGTGCCAGCAGTTTCGGCCGGGAGGGCCCCTACGAGCAGTACTTC. Residues: CASSFGREGPYEQYF.

The chain joins TRBV27 to TRBJ2-3; 9 nucleotides agree with TRBD2. CDR1 and CDR2 (germline): MNHEY, SMNVEV (reference sequence). The CDR3 runs to 15 residues. Losses at the gene ends were 4 bases for V and 3 bases for J; bases not matched to a gene: 5. As DNA, the CDR3 is TGTGCCAGCAGTTGGAAGCGGGAGGCAACAGATACGCAGTATTTT. Encoded protein: CASSWKREATDTQYF.

This clone was seen a handful of times. The gene calls are TRBV11-2 and TRBJ2-7, with 8 bases that match TRBD1. In germline, CDR1 is SGHAT, CDR2 FQNNGV. V trimming: 5 bases; J trimming: 2 bases; junction bases outside the gene matches: 5. The CDR3 is made up of 14 amino acids. Here the CDR3 reads CASSPPTGAYEQYF. CDR3 DNA: TGTGCCAGCAGCCCCCCGACAGGGGCCTACGAGCAGTACTTC.

J is TRBJ2-7 and V is TRBV29-1, with 8 bases that match TRBD1. This CDR3 has 13 amino acids. With 4 bases clipped from V and 3 bases from J, the junction kept 5 bases outside the gene matches. Germline assignment: CDR1 SQVTM and CDR2 ANQGSEA. The CDR3, as DNA: TGCAGCGTTGGGACAGGGCTGGTCTACGAGCAGTACTTC. Amino acids: CSVGTGLVYEQYF.